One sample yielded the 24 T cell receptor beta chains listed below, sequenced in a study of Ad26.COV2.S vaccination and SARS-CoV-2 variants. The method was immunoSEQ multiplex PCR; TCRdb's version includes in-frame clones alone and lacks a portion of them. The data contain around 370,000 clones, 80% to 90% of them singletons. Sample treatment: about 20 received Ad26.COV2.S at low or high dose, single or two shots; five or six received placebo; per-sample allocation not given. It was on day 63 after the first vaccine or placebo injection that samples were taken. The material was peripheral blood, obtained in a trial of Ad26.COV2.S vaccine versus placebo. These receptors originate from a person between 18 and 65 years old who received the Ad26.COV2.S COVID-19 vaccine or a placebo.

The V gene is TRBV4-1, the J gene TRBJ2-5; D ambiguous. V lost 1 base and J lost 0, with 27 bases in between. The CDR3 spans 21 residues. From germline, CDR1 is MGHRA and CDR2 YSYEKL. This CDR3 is CASSQGAVRAGFLRYQETQYF. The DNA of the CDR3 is TGCGCCAGCAGCCAAGGGGCCGTACGAGCTGGATTCTTACGCTACCAAGAGACCCAGTACTTC.

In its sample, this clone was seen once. In DNA, the CDR3 is TGTGCCACCAGTGATTTCGGGCGGGGGGGCACAGATACGCAGTATTTT. It codes for CATSDFGRGGTDTQYF. The chain employs TRBV24-1 and TRBJ2-3, with 8 bases that match TRBD2. The germline V gene encodes CDR1 KGHDR and CDR2 SFDVKD. The CDR3 loop spans 16 amino acids. With 1 base clipped from V and 1 base from J, the junction kept 3 bases outside the gene matches.

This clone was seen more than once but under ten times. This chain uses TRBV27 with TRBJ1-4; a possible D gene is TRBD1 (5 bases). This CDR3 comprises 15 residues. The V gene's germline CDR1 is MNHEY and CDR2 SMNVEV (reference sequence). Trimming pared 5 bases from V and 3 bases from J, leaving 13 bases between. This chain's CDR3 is CASSTRGKPNEKLFF. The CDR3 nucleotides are TGTGCCAGCAGTACCCGGGGGAAGCCTAATGAAAAACTGTTTTTT.

In DNA form, the CDR3 reads TGTGCCAGCAGCCCGACAGGGGGCTGGGGCATTCAGTACTTC. As protein: CASSPTGGWGIQYF. The genes are TRBV7-6 and TRBJ2-4, with 10 bases aligning to TRBD1. V shed 5 bases, J shed 9 bases, and the junction held 7 bases outside the gene matches. The CDR3 length is 14 residues. The germline V gene encodes CDR1 SGHVS and CDR2 FNYEAQ. The full variable domain, in which reference TRBV7-6 and TRBJ2-4 provide the parts outside the CDR3, is GAGVSQSPRYKVTKRGQDVALRCDPISGHVSLYWYRQALGQGPEFLTYFNYEAQQDKSGLPNDRFSAERPEGSISTLTIQRTEQRDSAMYRCASSPTGGWGIQYFGAGTRLSVL.

The CDR3: CSGLQGTEAFF. CDR3 nucleotides: TGCAGCGGCCTACAGGGCACTGAAGCTTTCTTT. The V and J genes are TRBV29-1 and TRBJ1-1; maybe TRBD1 (6 bases). Germline CDR1 reads SQVTM; CDR2 reads ANQGSEA. The CDR3 runs 11 residues. V shed 7 bases and J shed 4 bases, with 10 bases lying between them.

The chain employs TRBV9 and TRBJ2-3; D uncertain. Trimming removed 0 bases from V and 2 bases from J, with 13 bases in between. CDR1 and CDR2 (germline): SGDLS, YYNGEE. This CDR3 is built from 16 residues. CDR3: CASSVDRTPYTDTQYF. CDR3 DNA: TGTGCCAGCAGCGTAGACCGTACCCCCTACACAGATACGCAGTATTTT.

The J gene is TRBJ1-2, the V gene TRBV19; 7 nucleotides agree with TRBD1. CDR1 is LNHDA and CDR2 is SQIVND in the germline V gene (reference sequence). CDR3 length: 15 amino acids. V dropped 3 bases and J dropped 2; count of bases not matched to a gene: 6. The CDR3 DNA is TGTGCCAGTAGTATCGGCAGGGGGAGGAACTATGGCTACACCTTC. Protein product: CASSIGRGRNYGYTF.

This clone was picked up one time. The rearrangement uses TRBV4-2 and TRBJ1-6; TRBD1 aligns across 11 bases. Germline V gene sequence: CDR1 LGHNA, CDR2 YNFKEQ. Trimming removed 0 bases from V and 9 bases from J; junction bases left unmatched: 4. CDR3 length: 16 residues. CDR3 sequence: CASSQEAGTGGSPLHF. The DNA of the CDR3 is TGTGCCAGCAGCCAAGAGGCCGGGACAGGGGGTTCACCCCTCCACTTT.

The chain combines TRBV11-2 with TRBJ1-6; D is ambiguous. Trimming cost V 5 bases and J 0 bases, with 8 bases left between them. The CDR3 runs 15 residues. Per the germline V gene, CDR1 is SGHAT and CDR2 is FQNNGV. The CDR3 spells CASSTRSSYNSPLHF. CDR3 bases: TGTGCCAGCAGCACCCGAAGCTCCTATAATTCACCCCTCCACTTT. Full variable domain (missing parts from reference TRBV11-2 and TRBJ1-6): EAGVAQSPRYKIIEKRQSVAFWCNPISGHATLYWYQQILGQGPKLLIQFQNNGVVDDSQLPKDRFSAERLKGVDSTLKIQPAKLEDSAVYLCASSTRSSYNSPLHFGNGTRLTVT.

CDR3 residues: CASDRDGPGPNYNEQFF. Here the CDR3 DNA reads TGCGCCAGCGATCGGGACGGCCCCGGCCCAAATTACAATGAGCAGTTCTTC. The chain links TRBV23-1 to TRBJ2-1; D is perhaps TRBD1 or TRBD2 (5 bases each). TRBV23-1 is given ORF status, its function remaining uncertain. CDR3 size: 17 residues. V gave up 8 bases and J gave up 4 bases, with 24 bases separating them.

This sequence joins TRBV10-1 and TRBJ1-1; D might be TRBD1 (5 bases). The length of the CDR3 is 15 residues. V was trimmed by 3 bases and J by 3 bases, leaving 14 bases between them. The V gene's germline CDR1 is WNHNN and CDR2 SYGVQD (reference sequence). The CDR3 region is CASSEGTSGDTEAFF. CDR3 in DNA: TGCGCCAGCAGTGAAGGGACCTCCGGGGACACTGAAGCTTTCTTT.

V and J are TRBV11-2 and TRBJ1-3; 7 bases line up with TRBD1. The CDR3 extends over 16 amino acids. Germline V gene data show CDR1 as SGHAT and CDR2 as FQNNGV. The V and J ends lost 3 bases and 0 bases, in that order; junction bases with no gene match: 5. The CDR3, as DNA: TGTGCCAGCAGCTTCGACAGGGTTAGCTCTGGAAACACCATATATTTT. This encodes CASSFDRVSSGNTIYF. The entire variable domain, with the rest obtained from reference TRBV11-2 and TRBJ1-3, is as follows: EAGVAQSPRYKIIEKRQSVAFWCNPISGHATLYWYQQILGQGPKLLIQFQNNGVVDDSQLPKDRFSAERLKGVDSTLKIQPAKLEDSAVYLCASSFDRVSSGNTIYFGEGSWLTVV.

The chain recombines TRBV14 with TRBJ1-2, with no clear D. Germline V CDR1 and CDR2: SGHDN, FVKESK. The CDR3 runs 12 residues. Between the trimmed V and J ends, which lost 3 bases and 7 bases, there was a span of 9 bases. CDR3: CASSHDPVGYTF. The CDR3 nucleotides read TGTGCCAGCAGCCATGATCCAGTTGGCTACACCTTC.

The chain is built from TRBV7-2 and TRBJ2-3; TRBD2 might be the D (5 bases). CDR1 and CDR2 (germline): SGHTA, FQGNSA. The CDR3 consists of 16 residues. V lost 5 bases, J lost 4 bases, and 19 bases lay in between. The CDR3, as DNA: TGTGCCAGCAGCAAACGGACCGGAGGTTCCGCAGATACGCAGTATTTT. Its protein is CASSKRTGGSADTQYF.

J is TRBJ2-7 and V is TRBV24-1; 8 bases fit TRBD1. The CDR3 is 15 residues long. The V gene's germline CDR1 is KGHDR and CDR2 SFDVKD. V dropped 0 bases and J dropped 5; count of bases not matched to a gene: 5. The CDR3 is CATSDLGPTGDEQYF. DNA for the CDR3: TGTGCCACCAGTGATTTGGGTCCGACAGGGGACGAGCAGTACTTC.

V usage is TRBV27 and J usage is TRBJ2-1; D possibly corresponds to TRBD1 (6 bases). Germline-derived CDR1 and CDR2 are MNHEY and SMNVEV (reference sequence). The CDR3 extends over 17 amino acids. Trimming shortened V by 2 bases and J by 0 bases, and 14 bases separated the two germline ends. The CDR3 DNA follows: TGTGCCAGCAGTTTACGACCCGACAGGAACTCCTACAATGAGCAGTTCTTC. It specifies CASSLRPDRNSYNEQFF.

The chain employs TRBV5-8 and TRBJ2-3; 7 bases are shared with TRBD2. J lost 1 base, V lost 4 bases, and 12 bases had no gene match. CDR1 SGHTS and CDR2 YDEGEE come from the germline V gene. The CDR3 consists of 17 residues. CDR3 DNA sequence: TGTGCCAGCAGCAAAGGGACTAACGGGGACCGCACAGATACGCAGTATTTT. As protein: CASSKGTNGDRTDTQYF.

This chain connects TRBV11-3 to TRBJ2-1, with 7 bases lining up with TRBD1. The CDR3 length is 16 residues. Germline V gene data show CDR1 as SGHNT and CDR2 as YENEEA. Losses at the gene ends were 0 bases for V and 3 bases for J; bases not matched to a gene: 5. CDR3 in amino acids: CASSLEGRGIYNEQFF. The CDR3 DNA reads TGTGCCAGCAGCTTAGAGGGCAGGGGGATCTACAATGAGCAGTTCTTC.

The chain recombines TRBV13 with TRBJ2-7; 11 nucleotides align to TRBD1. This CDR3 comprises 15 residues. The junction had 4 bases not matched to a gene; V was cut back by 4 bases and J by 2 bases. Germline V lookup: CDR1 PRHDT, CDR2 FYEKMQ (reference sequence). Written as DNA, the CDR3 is TGTGCCAGCAGCTCCGGGGACAGGGGGACCTACGAGCAGTACTTC. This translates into CASSSGDRGTYEQYF.

CDR3 in DNA: TGCGCCAGCAGCCCTAGTGGGGGCCGGAACATTCAGTACTTC. Translated, it gives CASSPSGGRNIQYF. The chain has TRBV5-1 and TRBJ2-4; D perhaps matches TRBD1 (6 bases). The CDR3 runs 14 residues. Per germline, CDR1 SGHRS and CDR2 YFSETQ. V lost 4 bases to trimming and J lost 7 bases, with 15 bases between them.

For the CDR3, the DNA is TGTGCCAGCAGCCGCGCGGGGGCTAATGAAAAACTGTTTTTT. Its protein is CASSRAGANEKLFF. V and J are TRBV7-9 and TRBJ1-4; a possible D gene is TRBD1 (5 bases). V gave up 5 bases and J gave up 3 bases, with 10 bases separating them. CDR1 SEHNR and CDR2 FQNEAQ come from the germline V gene (reference sequence). The CDR3 contains 14 residues.

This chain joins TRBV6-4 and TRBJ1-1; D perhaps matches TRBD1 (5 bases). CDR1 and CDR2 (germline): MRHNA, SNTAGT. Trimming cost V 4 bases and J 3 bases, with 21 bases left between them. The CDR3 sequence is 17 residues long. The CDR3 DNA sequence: TGTGCCAGCAGTGCCTGGGGGGTGAATATGAGGGACACTGAAGCTTTCTTT. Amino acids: CASSAWGVNMRDTEAFF.

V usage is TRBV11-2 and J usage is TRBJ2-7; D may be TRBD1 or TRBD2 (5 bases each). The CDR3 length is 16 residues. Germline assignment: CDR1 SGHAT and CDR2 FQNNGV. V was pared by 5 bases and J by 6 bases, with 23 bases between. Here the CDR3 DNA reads TGTGCCAGCAGCAAAATCGTCGGGACCGGTTTCGCCGAGCAGTACTTC. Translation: CASSKIVGTGFAEQYF. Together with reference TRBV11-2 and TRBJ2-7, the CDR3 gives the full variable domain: EAGVAQSPRYKIIEKRQSVAFWCNPISGHATLYWYQQILGQGPKLLIQFQNNGVVDDSQLPKDRFSAERLKGVDSTLKIQPAKLEDSAVYLCASSKIVGTGFAEQYFGPGTRLTVT.

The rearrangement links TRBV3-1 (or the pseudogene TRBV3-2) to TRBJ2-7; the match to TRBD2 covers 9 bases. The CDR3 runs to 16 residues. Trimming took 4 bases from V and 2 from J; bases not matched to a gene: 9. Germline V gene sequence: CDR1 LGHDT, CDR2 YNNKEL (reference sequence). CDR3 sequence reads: CASSLDLAGKTYEQYF. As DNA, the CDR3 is TGTGCCAGCAGCCTAGACCTAGCGGGAAAGACCTACGAGCAGTACTTC.